This TCR beta chain was obtained from a study of T cells after posttransplantation cyclophosphamide. The study, taken as a whole, reports: Recipient CMV seropositivity and CMV reactivation strongly tracked TRB clonality. Donor CD8+ memory clones often dominated recipient blood repertoires at later times. TRB overlap between skin or GI tissue T cells and blood was limited.

Points on this clone: Its antigen is not known.

TCRdb's table, derived via immunoSEQ multiplex PCR, lists solely in-frame clones and lacks some. The sample shows about 52,000 clones, more than 70% of them seen only once. Sequenced input: PBMCs. The clonotype was recovered from a young man with a blood cancer, CMV-positive, and with a related stem cell donor.

DNA of the CDR3: TGTGCCAGCAGCTTGGCCGTAGGGACATCCAATCAGCCCCAGCATTTT. This gives the protein CASSLAVGTSNQPQHF. The chain has TRBV5-5 and TRBJ1-5; TRBD1 might be the D (6 bases). The CDR3 has 16 amino acids. V lost 0 bases and J 3 bases, leaving 13 bases between the germline ends. The germline CDR1 and CDR2 sequences are SGHKS and YYEKEE (reference sequence).